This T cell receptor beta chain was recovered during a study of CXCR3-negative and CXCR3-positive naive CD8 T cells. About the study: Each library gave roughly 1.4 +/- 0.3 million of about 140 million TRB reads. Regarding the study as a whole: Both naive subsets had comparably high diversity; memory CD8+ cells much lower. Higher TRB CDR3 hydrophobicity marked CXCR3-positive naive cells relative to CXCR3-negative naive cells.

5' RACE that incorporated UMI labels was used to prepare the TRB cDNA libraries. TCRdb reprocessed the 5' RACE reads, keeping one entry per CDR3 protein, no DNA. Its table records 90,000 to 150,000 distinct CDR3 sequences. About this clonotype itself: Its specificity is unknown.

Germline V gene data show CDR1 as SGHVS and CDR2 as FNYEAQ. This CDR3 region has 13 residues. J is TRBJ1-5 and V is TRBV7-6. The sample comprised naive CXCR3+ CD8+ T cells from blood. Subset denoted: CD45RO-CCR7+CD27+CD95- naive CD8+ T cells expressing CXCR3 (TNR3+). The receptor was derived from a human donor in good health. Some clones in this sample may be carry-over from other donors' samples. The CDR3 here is CASSLSIEQPQHF. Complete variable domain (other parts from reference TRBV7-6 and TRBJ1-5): GAGVSQSPRYKVTKRGQDVALRCDPISGHVSLYWYRQALGQGPEFLTYFNYEAQQDKSGLPNDRFSAERPEGSISTLTIQRTEQRDSAMYRCASSLSIEQPQHFGDGTRLSIL.